The 28 T cell receptor beta chains listed next were all sequenced from one sample in a study of T-cell reconstitution after alpha-beta-depleted transplantation in children. Unique molecular identifiers were incorporated when the TCRbeta library was constructed. Via MiXCR, TCRdb re-called the PCR reads, giving one row per CDR3 protein. Here the sample spans about 870,000 distinct CDR3 sequences, roughly 16% being singletons. The sample consisted of PBMCs, mostly from graft donor cells, taken 360 days after TCRalphabeta/CD19-depleted stem cell transplant. These receptors originate from a male patient aged 10 to 17 who had a stem cell transplant for acute lymphoblastic leukemia, so the T cells may come from the graft donor.

This clonotype has a handful of counts. This chain joins TRBV20-1 and TRBJ2-1; no clear D gene. The CDR3 spans 11 residues. The germline V gene encodes CDR1 DFQATT and CDR2 SNEGSKA (reference sequence). Deletions cut 3 bases from V and 8 bases from J, with 8 bases between. Here the CDR3 DNA reads TGCAGTGCTAGTAATGGGTATGAGCAGTTCTTC. Residues: CSASNGYEQFF.

This clonotype came up a few times. V gene TRBV7-6 combines with J gene TRBJ2-1; 11 nucleotides align to TRBD2. V gave up 1 base and J gave up 9 bases; unmatched junction bases: 5. Looked up from germline, CDR1 is SGHVS and CDR2 is FNYEAQ. The CDR3 totals 15 residues. DNA of the CDR3: TGTGCCAGCAGCTTAGTAGCGGGAGGGCCTCGTGAGCAGTTCTTC. It codes for CASSLVAGGPREQFF.

The J gene is TRBJ1-1, the V gene TRBV10-3; no definite D call. Germline lookup yields CDR1 ENHRY and CDR2 SYGVKD. The CDR3 totals 12 residues. The V gene lost 2 bases and the J gene lost 8 bases, with 9 bases spanning the gap. CDR3 bases: TGTGCCATCAGTGAGCCCTGGGAGGAAGCTTTCTTT. Its translation: CAISEPWEEAFF.

A few counts support this clonotype. This chain joins TRBV12-3 or TRBV12-4 and TRBJ2-1, with 9 positions matching TRBD2. Trimming removed 1 base from V and 6 bases from J; junction bases left unmatched: 7. This CDR3 has 16 residues. CDR3 residues: CASSLGLAGHANEQFF. The DNA of the CDR3 is TGTGCCAGCAGTTTAGGTCTAGCGGGACACGCCAATGAGCAGTTCTTC.

This clonotype was seen a handful of times. The rearrangement joins TRBV24-1 to TRBJ2-7, with 10 bases identical to TRBD2. The CDR3 totals 15 residues. With V trimmed by 2 bases and J by 3 bases, 3 bases remained unmatched. The germline V gene has CDR1 KGHDR and CDR2 SFDVKD. CDR3 amino acids: CATSDSRTSGYEQYF. CDR3 in DNA: TGTGCCACCAGTGATTCTCGGACTAGCGGCTACGAGCAGTACTTC.

The chain combines TRBV4-1 with TRBJ2-7, with D unclear. The V gene's germline CDR1 is MGHRA and CDR2 YSYEKL. CDR3 length: 12 amino acids. Between the trimmed V and J ends, which lost 1 base and 7 bases, there was a span of 8 bases. This CDR3 is CASSQVLAEQYF. For the CDR3, the DNA is TGCGCCAGCAGCCAAGTCTTAGCTGAGCAGTACTTC.

This clonotype was detected many times. The chain combines TRBV20-1 with TRBJ2-7; D gene uncertain. Per the germline V gene, CDR1 is DFQATT and CDR2 is SNEGSKA (reference sequence). V lost 6 bases and J lost 4, with 10 bases in between. The CDR3 has 11 residues. The CDR3 DNA reads TGCAGTGCCATTCAGCCGTACGAGCAGTACTTC. Translation gives CSAIQPYEQYF.

The chain recombines TRBV29-1 with TRBJ2-1, with 9 positions matching TRBD2. The V segment lost 0 bases and the J segment 6 bases; nucleotides outside the gene matches: 6. Germline V gene sequence: CDR1 SQVTM, CDR2 ANQGSEA. The CDR3 contains 15 residues. Here the CDR3 reads CSVEDGTSFPNEQFF. CDR3 sequence (DNA): TGCAGCGTTGAAGACGGGACTAGCTTTCCCAATGAGCAGTTCTTC.

This clonotype was observed a few times. The genes are TRBV10-3 and TRBJ2-7; TRBD1 or TRBD2 may be the D gene (5 bases each). Germline V gene sequence: CDR1 ENHRY, CDR2 SYGVKD. CDR3 size: 14 residues. Trimming pared 6 bases from V and 2 bases from J, leaving 14 bases between. The CDR3 DNA reads as TGTGCCATCAGCCCTCGGGACCCAGCCTACGAGCAGTACTTC. Its translation: CAISPRDPAYEQYF.

The rearrangement uses TRBV19 and TRBJ1-5; D is unresolved. The germline V gene encodes CDR1 LNHDA and CDR2 SQIVND (reference sequence). The length of the CDR3 is 15 residues. V shed 3 bases and J shed 0 bases, with 9 bases lying between them. Here the CDR3 reads CASSMVGRSNQPQHF. The CDR3 nucleotides read TGTGCCAGTAGTATGGTAGGCCGTAGCAATCAGCCCCAGCATTTT.

The chain combines TRBV7-9 with TRBJ2-1; D unclear. With 5 bases removed from V and 5 bases from J, the gap between germline ends came to 10 bases. Germline V lookup: CDR1 SEHNR, CDR2 FQNEAQ (reference sequence). CDR3 size: 13 residues. The CDR3 spells CASSNRPDNEQFF. As DNA, the CDR3 is TGTGCCAGCAGCAACCGACCCGACAATGAGCAGTTCTTC. The complete variable domain, with remaining parts taken from reference TRBV7-9 and TRBJ2-1, reads DTGVSQNPRHKITKRGQNVTFRCDPISEHNRLYWYRQTLGQGPEFLTYFQNEAQLEKSRLLSDRFSAERPKGSFSTLEIQRTEQGDSAMYLCASSNRPDNEQFFGPGTRLTVL.

This clonotype has at least ten counts. The V gene is TRBV7-2, the J gene TRBJ2-1; D is tentatively TRBD1 or TRBD2 (5 bases each). Germline V lookup: CDR1 SGHTA, CDR2 FQGNSA. The CDR3 consists of 13 residues. The ends were cut back, 1 base at V and 6 bases at J, with 7 bases in the middle. CDR3 bases: TGTGCCAGCAGCTTAGGGGGGATCAATGAGCAGTTCTTC. Translated, it gives CASSLGGINEQFF.

The CDR3, as DNA: TGTGCCAGCAGTTTAGATGGGGGACGCTACGAGCAGTACTTC. Translating gives CASSLDGGRYEQYF. The rearrangement joins TRBV12-3 or TRBV12-4 to TRBJ2-7, with D perhaps assigned TRBD1 or TRBD2 (5 bases each). This CDR3 contains 14 residues. Trimming removed 1 base at V and 3 bases at J, with 10 bases between.

This clonotype showed up many times. The rearrangement joins TRBV29-1 to TRBJ2-5; possibly TRBD2 for D (6 bases). This CDR3 contains 16 residues. V lost 2 bases and J lost 3, with 19 bases in between. CDR1 and CDR2 (germline): SQVTM, ANQGSEA. Here the CDR3 reads CSVERGMGRMKETQYF. The DNA of the CDR3 is TGCAGCGTTGAACGAGGGATGGGGAGGATGAAAGAGACCCAGTACTTC. The full variable domain, rest sourced from reference TRBV29-1 and TRBJ2-5, is SAVISQKPSRDICQRGTSLTIQCQVDSQVTMMFWYRQQPGQSLTLIATANQGSEATYESGFVIDKFPISRPNLTFSTLTVSNMSPEDSSIYLCSVERGMGRMKETQYFGPGTRLLVL.

This clonotype was seen a few times. The V call is TRBV4-2, the J call TRBJ2-3; 8 positions match TRBD2. The CDR3 is made up of 17 amino acids. With V trimmed by 4 bases and J by 5 bases, 14 bases remained unmatched. From germline, CDR1 is LGHNA and CDR2 YNFKEQ. The CDR3 DNA reads TGTGCCAGCAGCCCGGCGCAGAGTGGGGCGGGAGGAGATACGCAGTATTTT. It is translated as CASSPAQSGAGGDTQYF.

The chain employs TRBV7-6 and TRBJ2-7; no clear D. Germline values: CDR1 SGHVS, CDR2 FNYEAQ. CDR3 length: 15 residues. Trimming left V 1 base short and J 3 bases short, with 13 bases between. CDR3 protein: CASSLGSGQVYEQYF. The CDR3 DNA reads as TGTGCCAGCAGCTTAGGTTCTGGGCAAGTCTACGAGCAGTACTTC.

This chain joins TRBV4-1 and TRBJ1-2; perhaps TRBD1 as D (5 bases). V dropped 2 bases and J dropped 3 bases, with 13 bases sitting between them. The CDR3 has 15 amino acids. Germline V gene lookup returns CDR1 MGHRA and CDR2 YSYEKL. The CDR3 spells CASSQPGIMDYGYTF. The CDR3 DNA follows: TGCGCCAGCAGCCAACCAGGGATTATGGACTATGGCTACACCTTC.

The CDR3 DNA is TGCGCCAGCAGCTTTTCTCTGACAGGGACCTACGAGCAGTACTTC. Its protein product is CASSFSLTGTYEQYF. This chain uses TRBV5-1 with TRBJ2-7, with TRBD1 matching 7 bases. Trimming removed 2 bases from V and 2 bases from J; junction bases left unmatched: 7. The germline CDR1 and CDR2 sequences are SGHRS and YFSETQ. The CDR3 is made up of 15 amino acids.

The sample holds many counts of this clonotype. The V and J genes are TRBV7-9 and TRBJ2-1; no firm D call. With 4 bases removed from V and 0 bases from J, the gap between germline ends came to 7 bases. Germline assignment: CDR1 SEHNR and CDR2 FQNEAQ (reference sequence). There are 14 residues in the CDR3. The CDR3 loop reads CASSSRSSYNEQFF. The CDR3 DNA reads TGTGCCAGCAGCTCCAGAAGCTCCTACAATGAGCAGTTCTTC.

This sequence joins TRBV18 and TRBJ2-3; 10 bases fit TRBD2. The CDR3 extends over 17 amino acids. The V gene end was trimmed by 4 bases and the J gene end by 0 bases; junction bases not matched to a gene: 7. The germline gives CDR1 KGHSH, CDR2 LQKENI. CDR3 in amino acids: CASSRASGSSSTDTQYF. The DNA for the CDR3 is TGTGCCAGCTCACGGGCTAGCGGGAGTTCCAGCACAGATACGCAGTATTTT.

This clonotype was counted between two and nine times. This chain uses TRBV28 with TRBJ2-2; D is undetermined. V was cut by 2 bases and J by 3 bases, with 10 bases left in between. CDR1 is MDHEN and CDR2 is SYDVKM in the germline V gene. The length of the CDR3 is 15 residues. The CDR3 region has the DNA TGTGCCAGCAGTTTAGGGTATGGGGACACCGGGGAGCTGTTTTTT. It is translated as CASSLGYGDTGELFF.

This clonotype was seen more than once but under ten times. V usage is TRBV7-9 and J usage is TRBJ1-6; weak D call: TRBD1 (5 bases). This CDR3 has 14 amino acids. The germline V gene encodes CDR1 SEHNR and CDR2 FQNEAQ (reference sequence). V gave up 5 bases and J gave up 9 bases, with 14 bases separating them. In DNA, the CDR3 is TGTGCCAGCAGCGACCAGTGGGACGGTTCACCCCTCCACTTT. Translation: CASSDQWDGSPLHF.

V is TRBV7-2 and J is TRBJ2-6; tentatively, D is TRBD1 (5 bases). V lost 2 bases and J 0 bases, leaving 11 bases between the germline ends. Germline CDR1 SGHTA, CDR2 FQGNSA. The CDR3 runs 17 residues. The CDR3 here is CASSLYTGYSGANVLTF. The DNA of the CDR3 is TGTGCCAGCAGCTTATATACAGGATACTCTGGGGCCAACGTCCTGACTTTC.

This clonotype turned up a few times. The chain uses TRBV20-1 and TRBJ1-1; TRBD1 agrees at 7 bases. Germline V gene lookup returns CDR1 DFQATT and CDR2 SNEGSKA (reference sequence). This CDR3 has 13 residues. The V gene end was trimmed by 5 bases and the J gene end by 4 bases; junction bases not matched to a gene: 7. The CDR3 sequence is CSAPRTGLTEAFF. The CDR3 DNA reads TGCAGTGCTCCGAGGACAGGCCTCACTGAAGCTTTCTTT.

In its sample, this clonotype was seen many times. V and J are TRBV6-1 and TRBJ1-1, with unresolved D. The CDR3 is 13 residues long. The germline V and J ends were trimmed by 8 bases and 10 bases, with 20 bases remaining between them. Germline-derived CDR1 and CDR2 are MNHNS and SASEGT. CDR3 coding DNA: TGTGCCAGCCTACGGTCCGCAGGCGTTGGAGCTTTCTTT. Its translation: CASLRSAGVGAFF.

The V call is TRBV5-1, the J call TRBJ2-7; D gene uncertain. With 4 bases removed from V and 6 bases from J, the gap between germline ends came to 17 bases. The CDR3 runs to 14 residues. The germline V gene encodes CDR1 SGHRS and CDR2 YFSETQ. CDR3 sequence reads: CASSPPVGPGEQYF. Here the CDR3 DNA reads TGCGCCAGCAGCCCTCCCGTGGGCCCGGGCGAGCAGTACTTC.

This clonotype was seen only a few times. V usage is TRBV19 and J usage is TRBJ2-5, with TRBD2 matching 8 bases. Germline loops: CDR1 LNHDA, CDR2 SQIVND (reference sequence). This CDR3 region has 14 residues. The CDR3 here is CGTDRSGRGQTQYF. As DNA, the CDR3 is TGTGGGACCGACAGGAGCGGGAGAGGGCAGACCCAGTACTTC.

Ten or more counts support this clonotype. The chain is built from TRBV12-3 or TRBV12-4 and TRBJ2-6; the match to TRBD1 covers 9 bases. The V segment lost 4 bases and the J segment 3 bases; nucleotides outside the gene matches: 1. The CDR3 sequence is 15 residues long. CDR3 bases: TGTGCCAGCAGTTACAGGGGGCATGGGGCCAACGTCCTGACTTTC. This translates into CASSYRGHGANVLTF.